Shown below are 2 T cell receptor beta chains from a single sample sequenced in a study of T cell repertoires in cytomegalovirus infection (dated by TCRdb to about 2019). The sequencing machine was an Illumina HiSeq 1500. TCRdb reran the public reads through fastp at Q25 and MiXCR, keeping productive beta chains. All rows with the same CDR3 protein become a single entry with the most common DNA and genes. Present in this sample are 250,000 to 300,000 distinct CDR3 sequences, less than 25% of which were seen just once. The ten largest clones add up to about 21% of the sample. For these receptors, no antigen is known. The treatment or condition label corresponds to: in vitro stimulation with specific CMV peptide epitopes to enrich CMV-specific T cells. The starting material was cultured PBMCs, obtained from culture after CMV antigen stimulation. The origin of the receptors is a human donor in good health (CMV status not recorded). Some clones in this sample may be carry-over from other donors' samples.

This clonotype was picked up many times. A read error may produce the germline difference seen at one junction end. This chain connects TRBV12-3 or TRBV12-4 to TRBJ1-2; a weak D match, TRBD1 (5 bases). This CDR3 is 13 amino acids long. The CDR3 loop reads CASSVAGNSGYTF. CDR3 DNA: TGTGCCAGCAGTGTCGCAGGGAACTCTGGCTACACCTTC.

This chain uses TRBV4-2 with TRBJ1-2; no reliable D call. Germline loops: CDR1 LGHNA, CDR2 YNFKEQ. The V end lost 0 bases, the J end lost 7 bases, and 15 bases lay between the germline ends. The CDR3 loop spans 15 amino acids. CDR3 nucleotides: TGTGCCAGCAGCCAAGATTCGGTCGCGATGAGTGGCTACACCTTC. Translating it yields CASSQDSVAMSGYTF.